Listed below are T cell receptor beta chains from one sample, sequenced in a study of blood T cells in healthy people across ages. Each CDR3 protein is one row after TCRdb ran MiXCR on the 5' RACE reads. The repertoire holds about 1.6 million distinct CDR3 sequences, with around 36% as singletons. The sequenced sample consisted of blood. These receptors were taken from a woman aged 30 to 39 in good health. Both conserved end residues are part of each CDR3. A D gene is named only where the DNA matches it firmly. A clone size is listed for some rows: how often the clone was seen (once, few, many), or a class if it is expanded.

CDR3 protein: CASSPGQGSEQFF; CDR3 DNA: TGTGCCAGCAGCCCCGGACAGGGTAGTGAGCAGTTCTTC; clone size: many; D gene: TRBD1; J gene: TRBJ2-1; V gene: TRBV7-3
CDR3 protein: CASSATGKPSTDTQYF; CDR3 DNA: TGCGCCAGCAGTGCGACAGGGAAACCTAGCACAGATACGCAGTATTTT; clone size: few; D gene: TRBD1; J gene: TRBJ2-3; V gene: TRBV10-2
CDR3 protein: CAISDPGGPGANVLTF; CDR3 DNA: TGTGCCATCAGTGATCCCGGAGGTCCTGGGGCCAACGTCCTGACTTTC; clone size: many; D gene: NA; J gene: TRBJ2-6; V gene: TRBV10-3
CDR3 protein: CSARRVGSTDTQYF; CDR3 DNA: TGCAGTGCCCGTAGAGTGGGAAGCACAGATACGCAGTATTTT; clone size: few; D gene: NA; J gene: TRBJ2-3; V gene: TRBV20-1
CDR3 protein: CASSFGDSKYEQYF; CDR3 DNA: TGTGCCAGCAGTTTCGGGGACTCAAAGTACGAGCAGTACTTC; clone size: few; D gene: NA; J gene: TRBJ2-7; V gene: TRBV28
CDR3 protein: CASMRGHEQYF; CDR3 DNA: TGTGCCAGTATGAGGGGCCACGAGCAGTACTTC; clone size: once; D gene: NA; J gene: TRBJ2-7; V gene: TRBV19
CDR3 protein: CASSPTGAKDEQYF; CDR3 DNA: TGTGCCAGCAGTCCCACGGGGGCAAAGGACGAGCAGTACTTC; clone size: NA; D gene: NA; J gene: TRBJ2-7; V gene: TRBV12-3/TRBV12-4
CDR3 protein: CAISEDRAHEQFF; CDR3 DNA: TGTGCCATCAGTGAAGACAGGGCTCATGAGCAGTTCTTC; clone size: many; D gene: TRBD1; J gene: TRBJ2-1; V gene: TRBV10-3
CDR3 protein: CSASGQGVSGYTF; CDR3 DNA: TGCAGCGCCTCGGGACAGGGGGTGTCGGGCTACACCTTC; clone size: many; D gene: TRBD1; J gene: TRBJ1-2; V gene: TRBV29-1
CDR3 protein: CAWSVSTAYNEQFF; CDR3 DNA: TGTGCCTGGAGTGTGTCTACAGCATACAATGAGCAGTTCTTC; clone size: NA; D gene: NA; J gene: TRBJ2-1; V gene: TRBV30
CDR3 protein: CSEDRAQGGTQYF; CDR3 DNA: TGCAGCGAAGACAGGGCCCAAGGGGGGACCCAGTACTTC; clone size: many; D gene: TRBD1; J gene: TRBJ2-5; V gene: TRBV29-1
CDR3 protein: CASSSWTGSASDTQYF; CDR3 DNA: TGCGCCAGCAGCTCTTGGACAGGGAGCGCCTCAGATACGCAGTATTTT; clone size: NA; D gene: TRBD1; J gene: TRBJ2-3; V gene: TRBV11-2
CDR3 protein: CATSWTADNSPLHF; CDR3 DNA: TGTGCCACCAGCTGGACAGCAGATAATTCACCCCTCCACTTT; clone size: few; D gene: NA; J gene: TRBJ1-6; V gene: TRBV15
CDR3 protein: CASSPAGDRYEQYF; CDR3 DNA: TGTGCCAGCAGTCCGGCAGGGGATCGGTACGAGCAGTACTTC; clone size: NA; D gene: NA; J gene: TRBJ2-7; V gene: TRBV6-6
CDR3 protein: CASSSRTSGLEETQYF; CDR3 DNA: TGCGCCAGCAGCTCCAGGACTAGCGGGTTAGAAGAGACCCAGTACTTC; clone size: many; D gene: TRBD2; J gene: TRBJ2-5; V gene: TRBV4-1
CDR3 protein: CASGNGATGAAYEQYF; CDR3 DNA: TGTGCCAGCGGCAATGGGGCAACGGGGGCTGCCTATGAGCAGTACTTC; clone size: NA; D gene: NA; J gene: TRBJ2-7; V gene: TRBV21-1
CDR3 protein: CASSTDFSRSYNEQFF; CDR3 DNA: TGTGCCAGCAGTACGGACTTTAGCAGGTCCTACAATGAGCAGTTCTTC; clone size: NA; D gene: NA; J gene: TRBJ2-1; V gene: TRBV27
CDR3 protein: CASSLGDYPNQPQHF; CDR3 DNA: TGTGCCAGCAGTTTAGGGGATTATCCGAATCAGCCCCAGCATTTT; clone size: NA; D gene: NA; J gene: TRBJ1-5; V gene: TRBV28
CDR3 protein: CANSGQDLREQYF; CDR3 DNA: TGTGCCAACAGTGGGCAGGACCTACGAGAGCAGTACTTC; clone size: NA; D gene: NA; J gene: TRBJ2-7; V gene: TRBV10-3
CDR3 protein: CASSYYRTSGGAKTQYF; CDR3 DNA: TGTGCCAGCAGTTACTACAGGACTAGCGGGGGCGCCAAGACCCAGTACTTC; clone size: NA; D gene: TRBD2; J gene: TRBJ2-5; V gene: TRBV28
CDR3 protein: CASRNNEQYF; CDR3 DNA: TGTGCCAGCAGGAATAATGAGCAGTACTTC; clone size: NA; D gene: NA; J gene: TRBJ2-7; V gene: TRBV28
CDR3 protein: CATSDQGTSPNEQFF; CDR3 DNA: TGTGCCACCAGTGATCAAGGGACTAGTCCCAATGAGCAGTTCTTC; clone size: NA; D gene: TRBD2; J gene: TRBJ2-1; V gene: TRBV24-1
CDR3 protein: CAGSIGTSGSMNEQFF; CDR3 DNA: TGTGCCGGCAGTATCGGGACTAGCGGGAGTATGAATGAGCAGTTCTTC; clone size: NA; D gene: TRBD2; J gene: TRBJ2-1; V gene: TRBV27
CDR3 protein: CASNDATYEQYF; CDR3 DNA: TGTGCCAGCAACGACGCGACCTACGAGCAGTACTTC; clone size: few; D gene: NA; J gene: TRBJ2-7; V gene: TRBV28
CDR3 protein: CSARGGGAVYF; CDR3 DNA: TGCAGTGCTAGAGGAGGAGGGGCTGTGTACTTC; clone size: NA; D gene: NA; J gene: TRBJ2-4; V gene: TRBV20-1
CDR3 protein: CACSVGFQGRYEQYF; CDR3 DNA: TGTGCCTGCAGCGTAGGGTTTCAGGGGAGATACGAGCAGTACTTC; clone size: NA; D gene: NA; J gene: TRBJ2-7; V gene: TRBV9
CDR3 protein: CAWTIGLAGNNEQFF; CDR3 DNA: TGTGCCTGGACTATTGGGCTAGCTGGAAACAATGAGCAGTTCTTC; clone size: few; D gene: NA; J gene: TRBJ2-1; V gene: TRBV30
CDR3 protein: CSARDLYGQVRDGYTF; CDR3 DNA: TGCAGTGCTAGAGATTTATATGGGCAGGTCAGGGATGGCTACACCTTC; clone size: few; D gene: NA; J gene: TRBJ1-2; V gene: TRBV20-1
CDR3 protein: CASRQRLNTEAFF; CDR3 DNA: TGTGCCAGCAGGCAGCGGCTGAACACTGAAGCTTTCTTT; clone size: few; D gene: NA; J gene: TRBJ1-1; V gene: TRBV27
CDR3 protein: CASSTTGETTGYTF; CDR3 DNA: TGTGCCAGCAGTACTACAGGGGAAACTACGGGCTACACCTTC; clone size: NA; D gene: TRBD1; J gene: TRBJ1-2; V gene: TRBV6-2/TRBV6-3
CDR3 protein: CASSVVAGGYNEQFF; CDR3 DNA: TGTGCCAGCAGCGTAGTCGCGGGGGGTTACAATGAGCAGTTCTTC; clone size: NA; D gene: TRBD2; J gene: TRBJ2-1; V gene: TRBV9
CDR3 protein: CASSLTSGRPNEQFF; CDR3 DNA: TGTGCCAGCAGCCTCACTAGCGGGAGGCCCAATGAGCAGTTCTTC; clone size: NA; D gene: TRBD2; J gene: TRBJ2-1; V gene: TRBV6-2/TRBV6-3